The entry below gives a single TCR beta chain sequence along with its context. The antigen is unknown. The CDR3 totals 14 residues. Looked up from germline, CDR1 is ENHRY and CDR2 is SYGVKD. V lost 5 bases and J lost 3; bases outside the gene matches: 4. The data originate from a study of OX40 agonist ivuxolimab in advanced cancers. About the research overall: Eligibility admitted prior anti-PD-1, anti-PD-L1 or anti-CTLA-4 therapy; roughly 39% had some. Study-level findings and limits: At 0.1 to 3.0 mg/kg, CD4+ and CD8+ blood T cells expanded clonally by week 6.

Patients were ineligible given autoimmune disease history or systemic immunosuppression. The investigators sampled blood at baseline, at cycle 4 day 1, and at cycle 7 day 1. Clones were read by immunoSEQ multiplex PCR, and TCRdb kept only the in-frame ones, dropping some. Found here are 80,000 to 100,000 clones, approximately 91% of them singletons; the top ten hold around 0.33%. The chain carries TRBV10-3 and TRBJ1-1; 9 nucleotides match TRBD1. The sequence derives from an adult with an advanced solid tumor such as melanoma, head and neck, liver or kidney cancer. The material sequenced was CD4+ or CD8+ T cells sorted from blood, taken in a trial of the OX40 agonist ivuxolimab. For the CDR3, the DNA is TGTGCCATCAGTAGACAGGGGGGGGACACTGAAGCTTTCTTT. It specifies CAISRQGGDTEAFF.